This T cell receptor beta chain was obtained from a study of cytomegalovirus exposure and HLA in healthy donors. Germline CDR1 reads SGHNT; CDR2 reads YENEEA. V was cut by 2 bases and J by 1 base, with 5 bases left in between. There are 14 residues in the CDR3. Primers for the PCR totalled 60 Vbeta and 13 Jbeta. Profiling relied on immunoSEQ multiplex PCR, and the TCRdb table lists in-frame clones only, not all of them. The data contain some 110,000 clones, about four fifths of them singletons. This clone has just a few counts. Its antigen remains unidentified. Notes on the study in general: Among TCR beta chains, those listed as cytomegalovirus-associated numbered about 160. Follow-up analysis later connected one missense variant in DCLRE1C with trimming of TCR beta V- and J-genes.

The TCR comes from a man aged 30-40 years in good health and CMV-seropositive. The V gene is TRBV11-3, the J gene TRBJ2-2; D gene uncertain. The material sequenced was PBMCs. CDR3 amino acids: CASSLIQNTGELFF. The CDR3 DNA follows: TGTGCCAGCAGCTTAATACAGAACACCGGGGAGCTGTTTTTT. Using reference TRBV11-3 and TRBJ2-2 for the parts outside the CDR3, the full variable domain is EAGVVQSPRYKIIEKKQPVAFWCNPISGHNTLYWYLQNLGQGPELLIRYENEEAVDDSQLPKDRFSAERLKGVDSTLKIQPAELGDSAVYLCASSLIQNTGELFFGEGSRLTVL.